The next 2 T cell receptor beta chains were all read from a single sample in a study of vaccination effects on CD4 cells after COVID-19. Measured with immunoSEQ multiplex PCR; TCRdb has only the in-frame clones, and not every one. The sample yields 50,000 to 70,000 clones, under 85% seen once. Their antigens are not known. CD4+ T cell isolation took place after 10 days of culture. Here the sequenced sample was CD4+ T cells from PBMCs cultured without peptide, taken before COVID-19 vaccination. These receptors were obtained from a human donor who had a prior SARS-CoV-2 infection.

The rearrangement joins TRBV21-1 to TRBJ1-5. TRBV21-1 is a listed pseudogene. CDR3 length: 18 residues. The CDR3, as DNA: TGTGCCAGCAGCAAAGGGTCGTCTAGAGGGGGGGACAATCAGCCCCAGCATTTT. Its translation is CASSKGSSRGGDNQPQHF.

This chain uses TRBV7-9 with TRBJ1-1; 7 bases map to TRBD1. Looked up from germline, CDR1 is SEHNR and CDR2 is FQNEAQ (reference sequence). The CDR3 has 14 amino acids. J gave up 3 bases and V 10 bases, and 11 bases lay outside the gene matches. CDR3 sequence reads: CATKPNRGDTEAFF. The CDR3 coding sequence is TGTGCCACAAAACCCAACAGGGGAGACACTGAAGCTTTCTTT.